This T cell receptor beta chain was captured by sequencing in a study of T cells in Graves' hyperthyroidism and ophthalmopathy. TCR beta CDR3 regions were amplified from RNA. Researchers ran a first-round RT-PCR on the TCR CDR3 using the HTBI primer set. TCRdb reanalysed the multiplex PCR reads using MiXCR and keeps one entry per CDR3 protein. The sample consists of 450,000 to 600,000 distinct CDR3 sequences, 12% to 15% of them appearing once. Graves' hyperthyroidism is called stable when ophthalmopathy does not progress within 18 months. The V segment lost 5 bases and the J segment 0 bases; nucleotides outside the gene matches: 10. The CDR3 extends over 18 amino acids.

The TCR sequence derives from a woman aged 40 to 50 with Graves' hyperthyroidism. The sequenced sample was blood. The chain carries TRBV12-3 or TRBV12-4 and TRBJ2-2; 9 nucleotides match TRBD1. The CDR3, as DNA: TGTGCCAGCAGTACCGGGACAGGGCTGTTCGCGAACACCGGGGAGCTGTTTTTT. Its protein product is CASSTGTGLFANTGELFF.